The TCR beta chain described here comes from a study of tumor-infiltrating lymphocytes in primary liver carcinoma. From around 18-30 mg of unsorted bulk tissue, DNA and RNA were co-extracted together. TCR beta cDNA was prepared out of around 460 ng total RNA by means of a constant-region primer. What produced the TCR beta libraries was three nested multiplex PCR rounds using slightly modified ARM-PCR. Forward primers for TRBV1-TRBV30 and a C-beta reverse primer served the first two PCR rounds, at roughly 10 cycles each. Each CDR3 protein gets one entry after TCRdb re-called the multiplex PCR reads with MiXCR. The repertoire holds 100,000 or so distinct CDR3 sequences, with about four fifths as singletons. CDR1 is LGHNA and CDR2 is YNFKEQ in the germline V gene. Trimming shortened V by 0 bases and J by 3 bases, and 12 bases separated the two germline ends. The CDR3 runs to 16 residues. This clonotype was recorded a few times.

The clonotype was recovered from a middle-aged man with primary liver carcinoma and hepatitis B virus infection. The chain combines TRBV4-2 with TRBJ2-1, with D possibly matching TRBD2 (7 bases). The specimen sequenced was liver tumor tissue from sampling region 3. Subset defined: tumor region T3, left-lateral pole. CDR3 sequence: CASSQEFRGGYNEQFF. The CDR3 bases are TGTGCCAGCAGCCAAGAATTTAGGGGGGGCTACAATGAGCAGTTCTTC.